At least ten counts were recorded for the clone carrying this TCR beta chain. This entry is derived from a study of T cells in Graves' hyperthyroidism and ophthalmopathy. Germline loops: CDR1 ENHRY, CDR2 SYGVKD. The CDR3 has 15 residues. V dropped 10 bases and J dropped 6; count of bases not matched to a gene: 14. Amplification targeted TCR beta CDR3 regions from RNA transcripts. With the HTBI primer set, the TCR CDR3 went through a first round of RT-PCR. TCRdb re-called the multiplex PCR reads through MiXCR, storing one row per CDR3 protein. The table records 300,000 to 350,000 distinct CDR3 sequences, roughly 20% of them present only once.

Material for sequencing was blood. The chain combines TRBV10-3 with TRBJ2-2; 7 nucleotides match TRBD2. The sequence derives from a woman between 40 and 55 years old with Graves' ophthalmopathy. The DNA of the CDR3 is TGTGCCACCTTTGGAGCCGGTCGGGGGGCCGGGGAGCTGTTTTTT. This translates into CATFGAGRGAGELFF.